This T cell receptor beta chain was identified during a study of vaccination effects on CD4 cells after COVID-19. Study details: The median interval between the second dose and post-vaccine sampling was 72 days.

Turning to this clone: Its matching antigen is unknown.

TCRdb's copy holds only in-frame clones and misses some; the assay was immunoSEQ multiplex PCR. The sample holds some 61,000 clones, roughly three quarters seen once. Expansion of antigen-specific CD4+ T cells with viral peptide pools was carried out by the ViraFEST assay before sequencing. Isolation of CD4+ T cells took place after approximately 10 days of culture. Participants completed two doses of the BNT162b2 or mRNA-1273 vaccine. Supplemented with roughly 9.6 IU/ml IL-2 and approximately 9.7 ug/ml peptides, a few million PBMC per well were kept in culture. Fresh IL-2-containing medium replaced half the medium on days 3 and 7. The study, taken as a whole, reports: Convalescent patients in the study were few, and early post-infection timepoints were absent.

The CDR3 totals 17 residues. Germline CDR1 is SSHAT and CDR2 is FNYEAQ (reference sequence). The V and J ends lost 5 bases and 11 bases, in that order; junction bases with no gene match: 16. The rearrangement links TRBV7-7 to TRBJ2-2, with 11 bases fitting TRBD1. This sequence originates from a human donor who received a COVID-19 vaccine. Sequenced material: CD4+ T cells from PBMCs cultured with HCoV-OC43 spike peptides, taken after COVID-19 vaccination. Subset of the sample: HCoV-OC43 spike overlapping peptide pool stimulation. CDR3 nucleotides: TGTGCCAGCAGCCCCGAGGACAGGGGGCTAATGAATAACGAGCTGTTTTTT. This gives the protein CASSPEDRGLMNNELFF.